These T cell receptor beta chains were read from a single sample in a study of T cell repertoires in cytomegalovirus infection. Their antigen targets remain unknown. Each CDR3 protein gets one entry after TCRdb re-called the reads with MiXCR. The table records 30,000 to 40,000 distinct CDR3 sequences, about 50% of them present only once. Source: CD8+ T cells from cultured PBMCs, taken from culture after CMV antigen stimulation. These receptors were taken from a human donor in good health (CMV status not recorded). Some clones in this sample may be carry-over from other donors' samples. Each CDR3 is given with its conserved first and last residue. A D gene is named only where the DNA matches it firmly. The size field is filled for only some rows; it gives once, few, many or a size class.

j_gene | abundance | d_gene | v_gene | CDR3aa | CDR3nt
TRBJ2-2 | . | . | TRBV12-5 | CASAANTGELFF | TGTGCTAGTGCTGCGAACACCGGGGAGCTGTTTTTT
TRBJ1-5 | . | . | TRBV6-1 | CASSEIDKIGANQPQHF | TGTGCCAGCAGTGAAATAGATAAAATTGGGGCCAATCAGCCCCAGCATTTT
TRBJ2-1 | . | . | TRBV27 | CASSTLASPYNEQFF | TGTGCCAGCAGTACCCTAGCGTCTCCCTACAATGAGCAGTTCTTC
TRBJ2-1 | . | TRBD1 | TRBV4-1 | CASSQGQGFIYNEQFF | TGCGCCAGCAGCCAAGGACAGGGCTTTATCTACAATGAGCAGTTCTTC
TRBJ2-1 | once | TRBD2 | TRBV7-6 | CASSLERGSSYNEQFF | TGTGCCAGCAGCTTAGAGCGGGGGAGCTCCTACAATGAGCAGTTCTTC
TRBJ1-5 | . | . | TRBV27 | CASSLSMGEGNQPQHF | TGTGCCAGCAGTTTATCGATGGGGGAAGGCAATCAGCCCCAGCATTTT
TRBJ1-1 | . | . | TRBV5-4 | CASSLRGVNTEAFF | TGTGCCAGCTCCCTGAGGGGGGTGAACACTGAAGCTTTCTTT
TRBJ1-1 | . | . | TRBV9 | CASSGRDTQSEAFF | TGTGCCAGCAGCGGGCGGGACACTCAATCTGAAGCTTTCTTT
TRBJ1-5 | . | . | TRBV7-6 | CASSLVQNSNQPQHF | TGTGCCAGCAGCTTAGTACAGAATAGCAATCAGCCCCAGCATTTT
TRBJ1-2 | . | TRBD1 | TRBV11-2 | CASSFGQGTDGYTF | TGTGCCAGCAGCTTCGGACAGGGAACCGATGGCTACACCTTC
TRBJ2-2 | . | TRBD2 | TRBV6-1 | CASGASGRNGELFF | TGTGCCAGCGGCGCTAGCGGGAGGAACGGGGAGCTGTTTTTT
TRBJ1-4 | . | . | TRBV2 | CASRPDGSTNEKLFF | TGTGCCAGCAGACCGGACGGATCAACTAATGAAAAACTGTTTTTT
TRBJ2-3 | . | . | TRBV6-2/TRBV6-3 | CASSYGNTQYF | TGTGCCAGCAGTTACGGGAATACGCAGTATTTT
TRBJ2-7 | few | TRBD1 | TRBV6-1 | CASRMTGSYEQYF | TGTGCCAGCAGGATGACAGGGAGCTACGAGCAGTACTTC
TRBJ2-2 | . | TRBD2 | TRBV3-1 | CASSQEGLAGGTGELFF | TGTGCCAGCAGCCAAGAAGGACTAGCGGGGGGCACCGGGGAGCTGTTTTTT
TRBJ2-7 | . | TRBD1 | TRBV10-3 | CAISGDRSLNEQYF | TGTGCCATCAGTGGGGACAGGTCCCTGAACGAGCAGTACTTC